A single sample is the source of the 8 T cell receptor beta chains below, sequenced in a study of T cells in Graves' hyperthyroidism and ophthalmopathy. Amplification of TCR beta CDR3 regions was performed using RNA transcripts as template. First-round RT-PCR of the TCR CDR3 relied on the HTBI primer set. TCRdb re-analysed the multiplex PCR reads in MiXCR, keeping a single row per CDR3 protein. The top ten clones hold 40% of a sample with more than 300,000 distinct CDR3 sequences, approximately 17% of them seen once. The sequenced material came from blood. The origin of the receptors is a man aged 18 to 35 with Graves' ophthalmopathy.

Many counts were recorded for this clonotype. The genes are TRBV20-1 and TRBJ2-3; 15 nucleotides line up with TRBD2. Trimming removed 3 bases from V and 3 bases from J; junction bases left unmatched: 4. Germline lookup yields CDR1 DFQATT and CDR2 SNEGSKA (reference sequence). The CDR3 loop spans 16 amino acids. The DNA of the CDR3 is TGCAGTGCTAGCGGACTAGCGGGGGGGGGGACAGATACGCAGTATTTT. Translation gives CSASGLAGGGTDTQYF.

This clonotype has only one observation. This chain connects TRBV7-9 to TRBJ2-2; D is perhaps TRBD1 or TRBD2 (6 bases each). Per germline, CDR1 SEHNR and CDR2 FQNEAQ (reference sequence). There are 16 residues in the CDR3. Deletions cut 1 base from V and 4 bases from J, with 13 bases between. The CDR3 here is CASSLGIGGPTGELFF. CDR3 bases: TGTGCCAGCAGCTTAGGAATCGGGGGCCCCACCGGGGAGCTGTTTTTT.

This clonotype has only a few counts. The chain combines TRBV10-3 with TRBJ1-5, with a weak D call TRBD1 (6 bases). Deletions cut 6 bases from V and 8 bases from J, with 17 bases between. This CDR3 region has 14 residues. Germline lookup yields CDR1 ENHRY and CDR2 SYGVKD. This CDR3 is CAIRGAPGGEPQHF. Written as DNA, the CDR3 is TGTGCCATCAGGGGGGCCCCCGGCGGGGAGCCCCAGCATTTT.

The V gene is TRBV6-2 or TRBV6-3, the J gene TRBJ2-2; tentative D call: TRBD2 (5 bases). This CDR3 contains 14 residues. CDR1 is MNHEY and CDR2 is SVGEGT in the germline V gene. Trimming stripped 6 bases from V and 2 bases from J, with 10 bases between. CDR3 loop: CASRAGVNTGELFF. For the CDR3, the DNA is TGTGCCAGCAGAGCCGGGGTTAACACCGGGGAGCTGTTTTTT.

This clonotype appeared many times. J is TRBJ1-2 and V is TRBV6-1; 7 bases are a match to TRBD1. The CDR3 totals 13 residues. In germline, CDR1 is MNHNS, CDR2 SASEGT. Unmatched junction bases numbered 4, after V lost 3 bases and J lost 6 bases. CDR3 coding DNA: TGTGCCAGCAGTGAGACAGGGAAGGATGGCTACACCTTC. This codes for CASSETGKDGYTF.

The rearrangement joins TRBV12-3 or TRBV12-4 to TRBJ1-2, with a weak D call TRBD1 (6 bases). There are 14 residues in the CDR3. Trimming left V 6 bases short and J 8 bases short, with 19 bases between. CDR3 in amino acids: CASSSGTLEIGYTF. As DNA, the CDR3 is TGTGCCAGCAGCTCGGGGACACTTGAAATCGGCTACACCTTC.

Only a few counts were recorded for this clonotype. V and J are TRBV14 and TRBJ2-7; D is uncertain. The V and J ends lost 1 base and 3 bases respectively, with 4 bases between them. Germline V gene sequence: CDR1 SGHDN, CDR2 FVKESK. CDR3 length: 12 amino acids. DNA of the CDR3: TGTGCCAGCAGCCAAGGTCACTACGAGCAGTACTTC. Translation: CASSQGHYEQYF.

This clonotype was seen many times. This sequence joins TRBV20-1 and TRBJ2-7; a weak D match, TRBD1 (7 bases). The CDR3 is 14 amino acids. V lost 0 bases and J lost 2, with 11 bases in between. Germline assignment: CDR1 DFQATT and CDR2 SNEGSKA (reference sequence). Here the CDR3 reads CSARDAGGPYEQYF. CDR3 nucleotides: TGCAGTGCTAGAGATGCAGGGGGGCCCTACGAGCAGTACTTC.